The 24 T cell receptor beta chains reported below all come from one sample, sequenced in a study of CD8+ T cells in alopecia areata (dated by TCRdb to 2016 to 2019). The library was built by means of the immunoSEQ multiplex PCR assay. RNA was extracted from all samples and reverse transcribed into cDNA, which served as template for TCR sequencing. Not all clones reach the TCRdb copy of this immuneACCESS table, which keeps in-frame sequences only. Checked studies attribute under half of the gap to unresolved V genes and leave the rest unexplained. The sample table shows approximately 180,000 clones, and 65% to 75% are seen once. 10% to 12% of the sample is taken by the ten largest. Sample time point, as interpreted from the label and publication: baseline before oral tofacitinib. The sample here was CD8+ T cells sorted from blood, taken at week 0. The source of these receptors is a human donor with alopecia areata.

The chain is built from TRBV7-9 and TRBJ1-1, with 8 positions matching TRBD1. Germline lookup yields CDR1 SEHNR and CDR2 FQNEAQ (reference sequence). The J segment lost 8 bases and the V segment lost 5 bases, leaving 7 bases of the junction unmatched. The CDR3 runs to 13 residues. The chain's CDR3 is CASSGRDRWEAFF. CDR3 DNA: TGTGCCAGCAGCGGCCGGGACAGGTGGGAAGCTTTCTTT.

In DNA, the CDR3 is TGTGCCAGCAGTGAGGACAGGGTAGTGGGAGATACGCAGTATTTT. Protein product: CASSEDRVVGDTQYF. The rearrangement joins TRBV2 to TRBJ2-3; TRBD1 aligns across 8 bases. The CDR3 is 15 amino acids. Germline-derived CDR1 and CDR2 are SNHLY and FYNNEI. The trim removed 3 bases at V and 5 bases at J, leaving 7 bases unmatched.

The sample holds a few counts of this clone. The chain uses TRBV5-6 and TRBJ1-2, with D unresolved. From germline, CDR1 is SGHDT and CDR2 YYEEEE. The V and J ends lost 4 bases and 6 bases respectively, with 7 bases between them. The CDR3 totals 11 residues. The CDR3 sequence is CASSQRDGYTF. The CDR3 DNA reads TGTGCCAGCAGCCAGAGGGATGGCTACACCTTC.

This chain uses TRBV5-6 with TRBJ1-5; D remains unclear. The CDR3 is 15 residues long. The V end was cut by 0 bases, the J end by 6 bases, with 13 bases between. Germline values: CDR1 SGHDT, CDR2 YYEEEE. The CDR3 reads CASSLGFGPSQPQHF. The CDR3 DNA sequence: TGTGCCAGCAGCTTGGGATTCGGACCGTCTCAGCCCCAGCATTTT.

This rearrangement joins TRBV7-2 to TRBJ2-7; D gene ambiguous. V was trimmed by 1 base and J by 2 bases, leaving 6 bases between them. The CDR3 extends over 13 amino acids. Germline assignment: CDR1 SGHTA and CDR2 FQGNSA. CDR3 DNA sequence: TGTGCCAGCAGCTTAGTCCAGACCTACGAGCAGTACTTC. Its translation is CASSLVQTYEQYF.

This clone was detected only a few times. The chain uses TRBV11-2 and TRBJ2-7, with D tentatively TRBD1 or TRBD2 (5 bases each). Trimming took 5 bases from V and 5 from J, leaving 7 bases between them. CDR3 length: 11 amino acids. Germline CDR1 SGHAT, CDR2 FQNNGV. The CDR3 DNA is TGTGCCAGCAGCCGAGGGGACGAGCAGTACTTC. It is translated as CASSRGDEQYF.

The V gene is TRBV5-1, the J gene TRBJ2-2, with 7 bases aligning to TRBD1. CDR1 is SGHRS and CDR2 is YFSETQ in the germline V gene. The CDR3 is made up of 15 amino acids. The J segment lost 3 bases and the V segment lost 4 bases, leaving 6 bases of the junction unmatched. This chain's CDR3 is CASSATGADTGELFF. In nucleotides, the CDR3 is TGCGCCAGCAGCGCCACAGGGGCGGACACCGGGGAGCTGTTTTTT.

Worth noting for this clone: The sample contains more than one DNA sequence encoding this CDR3. The gene calls are TRBV30 and TRBJ1-1, with unresolved D. V lost 2 bases and J lost 1, with 5 bases in between. Germline V gene sequence: CDR1 GTSNPN, CDR2 SVGIG (reference sequence). This CDR3 has 12 amino acids. The CDR3 loop is CAWSRANTEAFF. DNA of the CDR3: TGTGCCTGGAGTAGGGCGAACACTGAAGCTTTCTTT. The full variable domain, rest sourced from reference TRBV30 and TRBJ1-1, is SQTIHQWPATLVQPVGSPLSLECTVEGTSNPNLYWYRQAAGRGLQLLFYSVGIGQISSEVPQNLSASRPQDRQFILSSKKLLLSDSGFYLCAWSRANTEAFFGQGTRLTVV.

In this sample, this clone turned up a few times. J is TRBJ1-4 and V is TRBV19; no firm D call. Between the trimmed V and J ends, which lost 3 bases and 13 bases, there was a span of 12 bases. The germline V gene encodes CDR1 LNHDA and CDR2 SQIVND (reference sequence). This CDR3 is built from 12 residues. CDR3 sequence: CASSMLPPTLFF. CDR3 coding DNA: TGTGCCAGTAGTATGTTACCGCCGACACTGTTTTTT.

This clone came up a few times. The chain links TRBV15 to TRBJ1-5; perhaps TRBD1 as D (5 bases). The CDR3 runs 15 residues. CDR1 and CDR2 from the germline V gene are LNHNV and YYDKDF (reference sequence). The V end was cut by 0 bases, the J end by 6 bases, with 12 bases between. The CDR3 here is CATSRDGGAGQPQHF. The CDR3 nucleotides are TGTGCCACCAGCAGAGATGGAGGGGCCGGTCAGCCCCAGCATTTT. Supplemented by reference TRBV15 and TRBJ1-5, the full variable domain reads DAMVIQNPRYQVTQFGKPVTLSCSQTLNHNVMYWYQQKSSQAPKLLFHYYDKDFNNEADTPDNFQSRRPNTSFCFLDIRSPGLGDTAMYLCATSRDGGAGQPQHFGDGTRLSIL.

The chain uses TRBV30 and TRBJ1-1; no clear D. This CDR3 comprises 10 residues. The V gene lost 1 base and the J gene lost 11 bases, with 8 bases spanning the gap. Germline assignment: CDR1 GTSNPN and CDR2 SVGIG (reference sequence). The CDR3 loop is CAWSGFSAFF. The CDR3 DNA is TGTGCCTGGAGTGGATTCTCGGCTTTCTTT.

The chain carries TRBV6-5 and TRBJ2-2; perhaps TRBD1 as D (7 bases). Trimming cost V 2 bases and J 4 bases, with 11 bases left between them. The CDR3 runs 15 residues. Germline V lookup: CDR1 MNHEY, CDR2 SVGAGI. The CDR3 reads CASSYEQGGTGELFF. In nucleotides, the CDR3 is TGTGCCAGCAGTTACGAGCAGGGGGGCACCGGGGAGCTGTTTTTT.

J is TRBJ1-2 and V is TRBV30; unclear D gene. The V gene lost 2 bases and the J gene lost 1 base, with 11 bases spanning the gap. The CDR3 spans 14 residues. Looked up from germline, CDR1 is GTSNPN and CDR2 is SVGIG (reference sequence). The chain's CDR3 is CAWSRVANNYGYTF. The DNA of the CDR3 is TGTGCCTGGAGTCGGGTAGCGAATAACTATGGCTACACCTTC.

This clone was counted between two and nine times. The chain joins TRBV7-9 to TRBJ2-1, with D perhaps TRBD2 (5 bases). The V and J ends lost 4 bases and 11 bases respectively, with 9 bases between them. The CDR3 totals 11 residues. Germline V gene data show CDR1 as SEHNR and CDR2 as FQNEAQ (reference sequence). The CDR3 sequence: CASSSGLKQFF. Written as DNA, the CDR3 is TGTGCCAGCAGCTCAGGACTCAAGCAGTTCTTC.

The chain has TRBV7-6 and TRBJ2-7, with a weak D call TRBD1 (6 bases). V was pared by 5 bases and J by 2 bases, with 16 bases between. CDR1 is SGHVS and CDR2 is FNYEAQ in the germline V gene. This CDR3 has 15 amino acids. CDR3 loop: CASSVSGTITYEQYF. CDR3 sequence (DNA): TGTGCCAGCAGCGTATCAGGGACAATTACCTACGAGCAGTACTTC.

The chain recombines TRBV7-9 with TRBJ2-2, with D perhaps given as TRBD1 or TRBD2 (6 bases each). Germline V gene sequence: CDR1 SEHNR, CDR2 FQNEAQ (reference sequence). The ends were cut back, 5 bases at V and 0 bases at J, with 13 bases in the middle. The CDR3 contains 16 residues. CDR3 coding DNA: TGTGCCAGCAGCCTCCGCGGGACAACGAACACCGGGGAGCTGTTTTTT. As protein: CASSLRGTTNTGELFF.

V and J are TRBV30 and TRBJ2-7; 9 bases are a match to TRBD2. The CDR3 is 13 amino acids. V was pared by 1 base and J by 5 bases, with 3 bases of the junction left unmatched. Germline V lookup: CDR1 GTSNPN, CDR2 SVGIG (reference sequence). The CDR3 here is CAWSDAGGNEQYF. The CDR3 nucleotides read TGTGCCTGGAGTGACGCGGGGGGGAACGAGCAGTACTTC. Together with reference TRBV30 and TRBJ2-7, the CDR3 gives the full variable domain: SQTIHQWPATLVQPVGSPLSLECTVEGTSNPNLYWYRQAAGRGLQLLFYSVGIGQISSEVPQNLSASRPQDRQFILSSKKLLLSDSGFYLCAWSDAGGNEQYFGPGTRLTVT.

The V gene is TRBV6-5, the J gene TRBJ1-3, with D possibly being TRBD1 (5 bases). CDR1 MNHEY and CDR2 SVGAGI come from the germline V gene. The CDR3 spans 12 residues. Trimming took off 10 bases at V and 8 bases at J, with 15 bases between the two ends. The CDR3 DNA sequence: TGTGCCACCCGGGACTTTGGGTACACCATATATTTT. As protein: CATRDFGYTIYF.

This chain links TRBV27 with TRBJ2-3; TRBD2 aligns across 8 bases. J was trimmed by 2 bases and V by 6 bases; bases with no gene match: 4. The CDR3 sequence is 14 residues long. The V gene's germline CDR1 is MNHEY and CDR2 SMNVEV (reference sequence). In nucleotides, the CDR3 is TGTGCCAGCAGGGTACTAGCGGACACAGATACGCAGTATTTT. This translates into CASRVLADTDTQYF.

The V and J genes are TRBV5-1 and TRBJ2-1, with 9 bases matching TRBD1. V trimming: 2 bases; J trimming: 4 bases; junction bases outside the gene matches: 4. The germline gives CDR1 SGHRS, CDR2 YFSETQ. The CDR3 length is 15 residues. CDR3 nucleotide sequence: TGCGCCAGCAGCTTCCGGGACAGGGCGTACAATGAGCAGTTCTTC. Encoded protein: CASSFRDRAYNEQFF.

V and J are TRBV18 and TRBJ2-5; D gene unclear. Trimming cost V 3 bases and J 5 bases, with 4 bases left between them. The CDR3 has 11 residues. Germline CDR1 KGHSH, CDR2 LQKENI. The CDR3 loop reads CASSPLETQYF. The DNA of the CDR3 is TGTGCCAGCTCACCTCTGGAGACCCAGTACTTC.

This chain joins TRBV15 and TRBJ1-5; D unresolved. The CDR3 is 13 amino acids. CDR1 and CDR2 from the germline V gene are LNHNV and YYDKDF (reference sequence). V lost 3 bases and J 11 bases, leaving 14 bases between the germline ends. Here the CDR3 DNA reads TGTGCCACCAGCAGGGAAGGCGAAGGAGCCCAGCATTTT. This translates into CATSREGEGAQHF.

This clone has a handful of counts. V usage is TRBV29-1 and J usage is TRBJ1-2; D possibly corresponds to TRBD1 (6 bases). V was pared by 3 bases and J by 0 bases, with 14 bases between. Per the germline V gene, CDR1 is SQVTM and CDR2 is ANQGSEA. The CDR3 has 15 residues. This CDR3 reads CSVDIDRPPNYGYTF. In nucleotides, the CDR3 is TGCAGCGTTGATATTGACAGGCCTCCTAACTATGGCTACACCTTC.

V gene TRBV7-6 combines with J gene TRBJ2-7, with TRBD2 matching over 7 bases. Germline V gives CDR1 SGHVS, CDR2 FNYEAQ. V gave up 5 bases and J gave up 0 bases; unmatched junction bases: 13. This CDR3 has 17 residues. CDR3 sequence reads: CASSQGWTSGASYEQYF. The CDR3 DNA reads TGTGCCAGCAGCCAGGGTTGGACGAGCGGGGCCTCCTACGAGCAGTACTTC.